This TCR beta chain was recorded in a study of blood T cell repertoires in COVID-19. Germline loops: CDR1 ENHRY, CDR2 SYGVKD. This CDR3 contains 20 residues. Trimming cost V 8 bases and J 0 bases; bases outside gene matches: 18. TCRdb keeps only in-frame clones here, not all; method: immunoSEQ multiplex PCR. Here the sample spans 220,000 or so clones, around 87% being singletons. Sequenced: PBMCs or T cells enriched from blood (not recorded which). The source of this sequence is a woman aged 18-35 years in a cohort exposed to, infected with or recovered from COVID-19 (not recorded which). This chain links TRBV10-3 with TRBJ2-1; 11 positions agree with TRBD2. The CDR3 protein is CAIFEVGLAGGLSSYNEQFF. As DNA, the CDR3 is TGTGCCATCTTTGAGGTAGGGCTAGCGGGAGGCCTGAGCTCCTACAATGAGCAGTTCTTC.